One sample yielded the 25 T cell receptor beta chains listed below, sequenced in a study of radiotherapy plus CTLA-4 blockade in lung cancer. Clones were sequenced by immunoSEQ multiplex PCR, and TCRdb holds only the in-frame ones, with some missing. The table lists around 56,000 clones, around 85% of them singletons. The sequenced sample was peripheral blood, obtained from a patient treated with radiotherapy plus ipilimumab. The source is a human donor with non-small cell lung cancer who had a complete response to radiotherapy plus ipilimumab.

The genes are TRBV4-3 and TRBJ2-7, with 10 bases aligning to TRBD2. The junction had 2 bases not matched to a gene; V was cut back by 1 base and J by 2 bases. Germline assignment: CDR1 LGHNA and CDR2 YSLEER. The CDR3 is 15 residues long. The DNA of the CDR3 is TGCGCCAGCAGCCAAGGGACTAGCGGTACCTACGAGCAGTACTTC. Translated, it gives CASSQGTSGTYEQYF.

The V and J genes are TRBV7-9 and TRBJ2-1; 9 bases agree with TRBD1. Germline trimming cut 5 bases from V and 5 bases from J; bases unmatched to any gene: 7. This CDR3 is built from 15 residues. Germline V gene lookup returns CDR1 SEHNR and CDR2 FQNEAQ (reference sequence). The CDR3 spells CASSPTGGINNEQFF. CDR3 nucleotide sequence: TGTGCCAGCAGCCCGACAGGGGGAATTAACAATGAGCAGTTCTTC.

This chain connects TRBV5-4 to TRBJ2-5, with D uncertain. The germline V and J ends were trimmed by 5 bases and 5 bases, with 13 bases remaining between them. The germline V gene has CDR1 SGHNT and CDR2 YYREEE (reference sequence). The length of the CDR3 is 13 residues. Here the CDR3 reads CASSFQNGETQYF. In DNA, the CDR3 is TGTGCCAGCAGTTTCCAGAACGGGGAGACCCAGTACTTC.

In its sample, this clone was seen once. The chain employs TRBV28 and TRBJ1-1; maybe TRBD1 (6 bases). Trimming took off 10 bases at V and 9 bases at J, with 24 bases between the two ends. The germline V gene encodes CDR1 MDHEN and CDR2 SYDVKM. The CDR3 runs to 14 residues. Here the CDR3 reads CATSGVLQGWKAFF. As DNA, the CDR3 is TGTGCCACCTCCGGGGTGCTACAGGGATGGAAAGCTTTCTTT.

The CDR3 nucleotides are TGTGCCAGCATCGGGACAGCCTCTGGAAACACCATATATTTT. Translated, it gives CASIGTASGNTIYF. The chain has TRBV6-1 and TRBJ1-3, with 7 positions matching TRBD1. In germline, CDR1 is MNHNS, CDR2 SASEGT. With V trimmed by 7 bases and J by 0 bases, 3 bases remained unmatched. There are 14 residues in the CDR3.

The CDR3 region is CASSSRTVSNTGELFF. CDR3 DNA sequence: TGTGCCAGCAGTTCCCGGACAGTCTCGAACACCGGGGAGCTGTTTTTT. The chain joins TRBV27 to TRBJ2-2; TRBD1 is a possible D gene (6 bases). This CDR3 comprises 16 residues. Trimming took 4 bases from V and 0 from J, leaving 12 bases between them. CDR1 is MNHEY and CDR2 is SMNVEV in the germline V gene (reference sequence).

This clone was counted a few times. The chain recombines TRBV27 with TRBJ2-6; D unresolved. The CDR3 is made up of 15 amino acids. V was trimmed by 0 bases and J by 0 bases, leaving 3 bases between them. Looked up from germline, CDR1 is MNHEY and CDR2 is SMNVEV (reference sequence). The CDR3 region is CASSLSLSGANVLTF. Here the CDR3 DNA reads TGTGCCAGCAGTTTATCACTCTCTGGGGCCAACGTCCTGACTTTC.

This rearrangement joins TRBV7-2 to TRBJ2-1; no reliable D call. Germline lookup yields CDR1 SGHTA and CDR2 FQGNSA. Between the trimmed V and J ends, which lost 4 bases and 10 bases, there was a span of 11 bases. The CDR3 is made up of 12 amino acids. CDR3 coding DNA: TGTGCCAGCAGCTCTTTTTCGAGAGAGCAGTTCTTC. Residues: CASSSFSREQFF.

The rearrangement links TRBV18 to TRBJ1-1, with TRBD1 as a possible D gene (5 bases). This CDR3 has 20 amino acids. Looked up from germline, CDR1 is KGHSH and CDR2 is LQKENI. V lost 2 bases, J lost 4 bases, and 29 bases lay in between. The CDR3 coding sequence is TGTGCCAGCTCACCATCGCGGGGGGGGAGGGGAAAAAGCGAGAGCACTGAAGCTTTCTTT. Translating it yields CASSPSRGGRGKSESTEAFF.

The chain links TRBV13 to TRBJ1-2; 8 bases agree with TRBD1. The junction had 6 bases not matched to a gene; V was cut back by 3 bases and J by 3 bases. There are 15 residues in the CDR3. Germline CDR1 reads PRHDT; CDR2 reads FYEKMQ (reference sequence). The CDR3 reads CASSFYRGEDYGYTF. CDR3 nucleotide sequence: TGTGCCAGCAGCTTTTACAGGGGGGAAGACTATGGCTACACCTTC.

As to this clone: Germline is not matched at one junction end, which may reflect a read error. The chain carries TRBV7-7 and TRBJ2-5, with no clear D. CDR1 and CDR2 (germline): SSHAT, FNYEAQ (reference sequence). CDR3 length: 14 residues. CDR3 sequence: CASSLSGGQETQYF. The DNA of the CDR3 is TGTGCTAGCAGCTTATCCGGCGGTCAAGAGACCCAGTACTTC.

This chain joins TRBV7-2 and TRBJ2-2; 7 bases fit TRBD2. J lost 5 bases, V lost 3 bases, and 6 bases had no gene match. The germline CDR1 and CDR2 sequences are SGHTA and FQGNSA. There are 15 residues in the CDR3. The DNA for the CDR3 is TGTGCCAGCAGCTTGCGGGGGAGGTTTACCGGGGAGCTGTTTTTT. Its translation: CASSLRGRFTGELFF.

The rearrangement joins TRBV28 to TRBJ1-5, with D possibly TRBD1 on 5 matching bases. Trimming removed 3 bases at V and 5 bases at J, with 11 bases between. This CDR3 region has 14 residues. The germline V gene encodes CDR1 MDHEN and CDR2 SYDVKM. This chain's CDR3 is CASSFRDWDQPQHF. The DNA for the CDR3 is TGTGCCAGCAGTTTTCGGGACTGGGATCAGCCCCAGCATTTT.

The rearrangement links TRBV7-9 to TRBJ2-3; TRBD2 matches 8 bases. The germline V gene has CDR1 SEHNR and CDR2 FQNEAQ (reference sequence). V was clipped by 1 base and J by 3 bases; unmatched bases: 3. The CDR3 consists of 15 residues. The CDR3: CASSLERGGTDTQYF. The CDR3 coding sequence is TGTGCCAGCAGCTTAGAGCGCGGGGGGACAGATACGCAGTATTTT.

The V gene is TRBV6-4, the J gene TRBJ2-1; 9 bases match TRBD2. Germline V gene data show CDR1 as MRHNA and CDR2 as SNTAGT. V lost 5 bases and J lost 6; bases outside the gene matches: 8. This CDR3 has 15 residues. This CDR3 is CASSRVLAGSNEQFF. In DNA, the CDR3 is TGTGCCAGCAGTAGAGTGCTAGCGGGAAGCAATGAGCAGTTCTTC.

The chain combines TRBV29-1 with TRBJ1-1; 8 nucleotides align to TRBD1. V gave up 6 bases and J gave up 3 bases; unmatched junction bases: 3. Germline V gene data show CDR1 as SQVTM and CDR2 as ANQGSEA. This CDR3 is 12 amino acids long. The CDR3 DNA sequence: TGCAGCGTGGACAGGGAGGACACTGAAGCTTTCTTT. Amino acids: CSVDREDTEAFF.

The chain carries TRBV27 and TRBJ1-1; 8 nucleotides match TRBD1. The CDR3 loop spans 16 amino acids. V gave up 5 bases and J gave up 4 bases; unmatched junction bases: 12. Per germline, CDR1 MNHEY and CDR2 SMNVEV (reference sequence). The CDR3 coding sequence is TGTGCCAGCAGTCCAAGACAGGGGCTCGGCGGCACTGAAGCTTTCTTT. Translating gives CASSPRQGLGGTEAFF.

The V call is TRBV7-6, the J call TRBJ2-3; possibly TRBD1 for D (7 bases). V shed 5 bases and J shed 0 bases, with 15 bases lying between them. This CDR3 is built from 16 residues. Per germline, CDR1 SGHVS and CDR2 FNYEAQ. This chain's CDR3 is CASSQLTGTSTDTQYF. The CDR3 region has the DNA TGTGCCAGCAGCCAACTGACAGGGACTAGCACAGATACGCAGTATTTT.

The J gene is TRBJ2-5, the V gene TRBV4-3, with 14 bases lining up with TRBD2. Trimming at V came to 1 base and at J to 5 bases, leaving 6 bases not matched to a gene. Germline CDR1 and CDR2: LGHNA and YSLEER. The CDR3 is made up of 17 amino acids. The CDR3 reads CASSQGLAGGARETQYF. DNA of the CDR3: TGCGCCAGCAGCCAAGGACTAGCGGGGGGGGCCAGGGAGACCCAGTACTTC.

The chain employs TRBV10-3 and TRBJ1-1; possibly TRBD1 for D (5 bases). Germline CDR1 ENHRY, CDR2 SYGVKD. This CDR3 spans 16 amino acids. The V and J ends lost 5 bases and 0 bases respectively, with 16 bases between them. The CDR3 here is CAISTGTAVLNTEAFF. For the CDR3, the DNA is TGTGCCATCAGTACAGGCACGGCCGTCCTGAACACTGAAGCTTTCTTT.

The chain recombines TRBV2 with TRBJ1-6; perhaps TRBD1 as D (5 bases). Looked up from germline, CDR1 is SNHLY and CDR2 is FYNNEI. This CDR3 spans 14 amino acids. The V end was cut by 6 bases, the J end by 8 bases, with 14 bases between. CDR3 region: CASRPTVRDSPLHF. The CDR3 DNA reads TGTGCCAGCAGACCGACAGTCCGGGATTCACCCCTCCACTTT.

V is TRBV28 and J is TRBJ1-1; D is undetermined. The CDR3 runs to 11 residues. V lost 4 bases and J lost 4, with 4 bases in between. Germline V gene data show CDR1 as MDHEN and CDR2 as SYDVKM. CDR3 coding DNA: TGTGCCAGCAGTTCTCCCACTGAAGCTTTCTTT. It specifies CASSSPTEAFF.

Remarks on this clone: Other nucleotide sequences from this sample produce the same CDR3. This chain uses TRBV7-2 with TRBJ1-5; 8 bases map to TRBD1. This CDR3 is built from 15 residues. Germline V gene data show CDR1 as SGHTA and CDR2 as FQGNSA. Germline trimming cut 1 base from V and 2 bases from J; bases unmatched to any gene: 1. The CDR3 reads CASSLETGGNQPQHF. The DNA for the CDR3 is TGTGCCAGCAGCTTAGAGACAGGGGGCAATCAGCCCCAGCATTTT.

CDR3: CASSLRTGIAKNIQYF. Written as DNA, the CDR3 is TGTGCCAGCAGCCTTAGGACAGGGATAGCCAAAAACATTCAGTACTTC. This chain connects TRBV5-4 to TRBJ2-4, with 8 bases identical to TRBD1. Germline V gene data show CDR1 as SGHNT and CDR2 as YYREEE (reference sequence). V lost 4 bases and J lost 0; bases outside the gene matches: 6. The CDR3 totals 16 residues.

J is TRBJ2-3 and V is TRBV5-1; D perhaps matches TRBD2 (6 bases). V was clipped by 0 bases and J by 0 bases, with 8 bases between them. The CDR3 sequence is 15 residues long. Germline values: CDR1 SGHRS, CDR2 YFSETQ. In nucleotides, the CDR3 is TGCGCCAGCAGCTTGGTGGGAGGTAGCACAGATACGCAGTATTTT. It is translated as CASSLVGGSTDTQYF.